The 24 T cell receptor beta chains in this list originate from one sample, sequenced in a study of T cells after yellow fever vaccination (dated by TCRdb to about 2019). The sample's treatment or condition, from its label and the paper: live attenuated yellow fever vaccine strain. Libraries were built with 5' RACE. Instrument used: Illumina NovaSeq 6000. TCRdb trimmed public reads at Q25 via fastp, called clones via MiXCR and kept in-frame beta chains. Each CDR3 protein gets just one entry, which takes the most common genes and DNA from the rows behind it. The sample records about 27,000 distinct CDR3 sequences, approximately 4.8% of which are singletons. Of the sample, 35% to 40% is held by the ten largest clones. This specimen was PBMCs, either bulk or a sorted T-cell subset (CD4+, CD8+, memory, or dextramer-sorted; not recorded which), taken on the day of the yellow fever booster vaccination. Every receptor here comes from a man aged 18 to 29 who received the YFV17D yellow fever vaccine.

This clonotype was picked up many times. J is TRBJ2-1 and V is TRBV11-2, with D possibly matching TRBD1 (6 bases). This CDR3 spans 13 amino acids. V was shortened by 5 bases and J by 12 bases, with 17 bases between the two germline ends. From germline, CDR1 is SGHAT and CDR2 FQNNGV. The CDR3 is CASSQGILPRQFF. In DNA, the CDR3 is TGTGCCAGCAGCCAGGGGATCCTGCCTCGGCAGTTCTTC.

This clonotype was counted ten times or more. The V and J genes are TRBV4-3 and TRBJ2-3, with 12 bases lining up with TRBD2. CDR1 is LGHNA, CDR2 YSLEER, per germline. The CDR3 has 19 residues. Trimming cost V 0 bases and J 2 bases; bases outside gene matches: 9. The CDR3 nucleotides read TGCGCCAGCAGCCAAGATCTCATACTAGCGGGGGGCAACACAGATACGCAGTATTTT. Translating it yields CASSQDLILAGGNTDTQYF.

This clonotype was counted many times. The chain is built from TRBV20-1 and TRBJ1-3; D is uncertain. This CDR3 spans 12 amino acids. Germline assignment: CDR1 DFQATT and CDR2 SNEGSKA (reference sequence). The V end was cut by 6 bases, the J end by 4 bases, with 10 bases between. The CDR3 bases are TGCAGTGCCGCGGCATTCGGAAACACCATATATTTT. This codes for CSAAAFGNTIYF.

The V call is TRBV6-5, the J call TRBJ2-7; D might be TRBD2 (6 bases). In germline, CDR1 is MNHEY, CDR2 SVGAGI. The length of the CDR3 is 14 residues. Trimming shortened V by 0 bases and J by 7 bases, and 13 bases separated the two germline ends. The CDR3 loop reads CASSYSWGGGEQYF. As DNA, the CDR3 is TGTGCCAGCAGTTACTCGTGGGGCGGAGGGGAGCAGTACTTC.

This clonotype was counted a few times. The V gene is TRBV5-1, the J gene TRBJ2-1; D is ambiguous. Per germline, CDR1 SGHRS and CDR2 YFSETQ. The CDR3 has 14 residues. Trimming took 10 bases from V and 5 from J, leaving 19 bases between them. The CDR3 nucleotides are TGCGCCTGTCGGGTAGGGCTCGGTGACAATGAGCAGTTCTTC. Protein: CACRVGLGDNEQFF.

The sample holds many counts of this clonotype. The genes are TRBV7-9 and TRBJ2-3, with D perhaps given as TRBD1 or TRBD2 (5 bases each). This CDR3 comprises 14 residues. CDR1 is SEHNR and CDR2 is FQNEAQ in the germline V gene (reference sequence). Trimming took off 8 bases at V and 2 bases at J, with 14 bases between the two ends. The CDR3 loop is CASHRDQYTDTQYF. CDR3 coding DNA: TGTGCCAGCCACCGGGACCAATACACAGATACGCAGTATTTT.

There are many counts of this clonotype. The V call is TRBV27, the J call TRBJ2-3, with 7 bases fitting TRBD2. The germline gives CDR1 MNHEY, CDR2 SMNVEV (reference sequence). Trimming cost V 0 bases and J 0 bases; bases outside gene matches: 3. The CDR3 loop spans 16 amino acids. The CDR3 here is CASSLSSGDSTDTQYF. The CDR3, as DNA: TGTGCCAGCAGTTTATCGAGCGGGGATAGCACAGATACGCAGTATTTT.

At least ten counts were recorded for this clonotype. V gene TRBV10-2 combines with J gene TRBJ1-5; TRBD1 aligns across 7 bases. Germline V lookup: CDR1 WSHSY, CDR2 SAAADI. J lost 3 bases, V lost 2 bases, and 4 bases had no gene match. The CDR3 consists of 15 residues. Here the CDR3 reads CASSEDGTVNQPQHF. The CDR3, as DNA: TGCGCCAGCAGTGAGGACGGGACAGTCAATCAGCCCCAGCATTTT.

This clonotype was recorded many times. This chain uses TRBV6-2 or TRBV6-3 with TRBJ2-2; D is unclear. Trimming cost V 6 bases and J 6 bases, with 5 bases left between them. Germline V gene lookup returns CDR1 MNHEY and CDR2 SVGEGT. The length of the CDR3 is 11 residues. The CDR3 nucleotides are TGTGCCAGCAGAAGGGCCGGGGAGCTGTTTTTT. This codes for CASRRAGELFF.

This clonotype was seen many times. The V and J genes are TRBV5-1 and TRBJ1-2, with 7 bases that match TRBD1. This CDR3 is built from 13 residues. CDR1 and CDR2 from the germline V gene are SGHRS and YFSETQ. The ends lost 3 bases at V and 8 bases at J; junction bases unmatched: 7. The CDR3 nucleotides read TGCGCCAGCAGCTACGAGGGGGCGTACGGCTACACCTTC. As protein: CASSYEGAYGYTF. Drawing the rest from reference TRBV5-1 and TRBJ1-2, the complete variable domain is KAGVTQTPRYLIKTRGQQVTLSCSPISGHRSVSWYQQTPGQGLQFLFEYFSETQRNKGNFPGRFSGRQFSNSRSEMNVSTLELGDSALYLCASSYEGAYGYTFGSGTRLTVV.

This clonotype was detected ten times or more. The CDR3 DNA reads TGTGCCAGCAGTAGAACTAGCGGGGTCCAAGAGACCCAGTACTTC. Residues: CASSRTSGVQETQYF. This chain uses TRBV25-1 with TRBJ2-5; 10 positions agree with TRBD2. V trimming: 5 bases; J trimming: 1 base; junction bases outside the gene matches: 4. In germline, CDR1 is MGHDK, CDR2 SYGVNS. This CDR3 region has 15 residues.

This clonotype has ten or more counts. The chain combines TRBV24-1 with TRBJ1-1, with 8 bases that match TRBD1. There are 15 residues in the CDR3. V lost 4 bases and J lost 6; bases outside the gene matches: 9. Germline V gene data show CDR1 as KGHDR and CDR2 as SFDVKD. The CDR3 sequence is CATSEGGRGHSEAFF. As DNA, the CDR3 is TGTGCCACCAGTGAGGGAGGCAGGGGGCACTCTGAAGCTTTCTTT.

This clonotype was detected ten times or more. The genes are TRBV9 and TRBJ2-5; D is possibly TRBD1 or TRBD2 (6 bases each). In germline, CDR1 is SGDLS, CDR2 YYNGEE. The CDR3 sequence is 16 residues long. Trimming shortened V by 0 bases and J by 2 bases, and 14 bases separated the two germline ends. CDR3 nucleotides: TGTGCCAGCAGCGTAGCTACGGGGGCAGGTCAAGAGACCCAGTACTTC. Protein product: CASSVATGAGQETQYF.

This clonotype was seen ten or more times. The rearrangement joins TRBV20-1 to TRBJ1-5; D possibly corresponds to TRBD1 (6 bases). The CDR3 sequence is 18 residues long. The V end lost 0 bases, the J end lost 9 bases, and 27 bases lay between the germline ends. Germline V gene lookup returns CDR1 DFQATT and CDR2 SNEGSKA (reference sequence). The CDR3, as DNA: TGCAGTGCTAGAGATCGGACGGAGGGGGATTACGTCAGTGGGCCCCAGCATTTT. The encoded protein is CSARDRTEGDYVSGPQHF.

This clonotype appeared many times. This chain links TRBV5-1 with TRBJ1-1; D uncertain. CDR3 length: 13 amino acids. Trimming pared 5 bases from V and 1 base from J, leaving 9 bases between. CDR1 is SGHRS, CDR2 YFSETQ, per germline. Here the CDR3 reads CASRPQENTEAFF. The CDR3 nucleotides are TGCGCCAGCAGGCCCCAGGAGAACACTGAAGCTTTCTTT.

This clonotype has just a few counts. V is TRBV28 and J is TRBJ2-5; 8 nucleotides match TRBD2. The CDR3 is made up of 15 amino acids. Germline CDR1 and CDR2: MDHEN and SYDVKM. Trimming took 4 bases from V and 1 from J; bases not matched to a gene: 5. The CDR3 DNA reads as TGTGCCAGCAGTTCGGGGGGGGCGACCCAAGAGACCCAGTACTTC. Protein: CASSSGGATQETQYF.

This clonotype was detected ten times or more. The chain carries TRBV7-9 and TRBJ2-7; 9 bases map to TRBD1. Trimming removed 3 bases from V and 5 bases from J; junction bases left unmatched: 5. Germline V gene sequence: CDR1 SEHNR, CDR2 FQNEAQ (reference sequence). The CDR3 runs 14 residues. DNA of the CDR3: TGTGCCAGCAGCTTGGGACAGGGTCGGGACGAGCAGTACGTC. Its protein is CASSLGQGRDEQYV.

This clonotype was counted only a few times. The V gene is TRBV5-1, the J gene TRBJ2-7; TRBD2 matches at 8 bases. The germline gives CDR1 SGHRS, CDR2 YFSETQ. The V gene end was trimmed by 5 bases and the J gene end by 5 bases; junction bases not matched to a gene: 12. This CDR3 has 15 residues. CDR3 in DNA: TGCGCCAGCAGTGTCGGTGCGGGGGGCCGGGACGAGCAGTACTTC. It translates to CASSVGAGGRDEQYF. The full variable domain, its missing parts supplied by reference TRBV5-1 and TRBJ2-7, is KAGVTQTPRYLIKTRGQQVTLSCSPISGHRSVSWYQQTPGQGLQFLFEYFSETQRNKGNFPGRFSGRQFSNSRSEMNVSTLELGDSALYLCASSVGAGGRDEQYFGPGTRLTVT.

This clonotype was observed many times. V gene TRBV24-1 combines with J gene TRBJ2-3; 7 positions agree with TRBD2. Losses at the gene ends were 5 bases for V and 4 bases for J; bases not matched to a gene: 8. The germline V gene encodes CDR1 KGHDR and CDR2 SFDVKD. The CDR3 is 15 residues long. The DNA of the CDR3 is TGTGCCACCAGTGCCTCCCAGGGAGGGGCAGATACGCAGTATTTT. Translation: CATSASQGGADTQYF.

The chain combines TRBV28 with TRBJ2-7; D uncertain. The CDR3 length is 15 residues. The V and J ends lost 1 base and 2 bases respectively, with 12 bases between them. CDR1 is MDHEN, CDR2 SYDVKM, per germline. The CDR3 DNA follows: TGTGCCAGCAGTTTATCGTCGACTGGGACCTACGAGCAGTACGTC. Its protein is CASSLSSTGTYEQYV.

Turning to this clonotype: A much bigger clone sits one base away, suggesting this may be a read error. This chain links TRBV24-1 with TRBJ2-3; 7 bases agree with TRBD1. In germline, CDR1 is KGHDR, CDR2 SFDVKD. CDR3 length: 13 residues. CDR3 loop: CASRTGGTDTQYF. CDR3 bases: TGTGCCTCCAGAACAGGGGGCACAGATACGCAGTATTTT.

This sequence joins TRBV7-2 and TRBJ1-5, with a weak D call TRBD1 (5 bases). Per the germline V gene, CDR1 is SGHTA and CDR2 is FQGNSA. Trimming removed 6 bases at V and 13 bases at J, with 19 bases between. The CDR3 totals 13 residues. The CDR3 nucleotides are TGTGCCAGCAGTATAAATTCGGACACCCTACAGCATTTT. Amino acid sequence: CASSINSDTLQHF.

This clonotype has more than one count but fewer than ten. V usage is TRBV5-1 and J usage is TRBJ1-5; 9 bases map to TRBD1. V lost 0 bases and J lost 1; bases outside the gene matches: 11. The CDR3 covers 19 residues. Germline V gene lookup returns CDR1 SGHRS and CDR2 YFSETQ. The DNA of the CDR3 is TGCGCCAGCAGCTTGGAACCCGACAGGGGGTGGGGGAGCAATCAGCCCCAGCATTTT. Translating it yields CASSLEPDRGWGSNQPQHF.

This clonotype was detected many times. This chain connects TRBV6-1 to TRBJ1-5; D is perhaps TRBD1 (5 bases). Trimming removed 4 bases from V and 7 bases from J, with 11 bases in between. The germline CDR1 and CDR2 sequences are MNHNS and SASEGT. The CDR3 loop spans 13 amino acids. CDR3 bases: TGTGCCAGCAGTGTGGGGCCTTTCCAGCCCCAGCATTTT. Translated, it gives CASSVGPFQPQHF.